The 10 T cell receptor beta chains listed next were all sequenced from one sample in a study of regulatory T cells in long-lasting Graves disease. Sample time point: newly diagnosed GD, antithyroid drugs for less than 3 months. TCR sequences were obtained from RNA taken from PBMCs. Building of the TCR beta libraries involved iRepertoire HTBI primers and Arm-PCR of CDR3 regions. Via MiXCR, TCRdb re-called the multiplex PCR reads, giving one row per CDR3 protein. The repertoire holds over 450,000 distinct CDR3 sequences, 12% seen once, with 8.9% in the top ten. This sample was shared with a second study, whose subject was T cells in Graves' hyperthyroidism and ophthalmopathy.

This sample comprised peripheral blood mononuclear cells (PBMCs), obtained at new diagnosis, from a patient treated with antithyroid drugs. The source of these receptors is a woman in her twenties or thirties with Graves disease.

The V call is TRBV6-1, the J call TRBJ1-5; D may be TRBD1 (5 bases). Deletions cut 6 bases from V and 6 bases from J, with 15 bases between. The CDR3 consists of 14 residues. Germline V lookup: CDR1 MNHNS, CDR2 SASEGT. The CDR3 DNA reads TGTGCCAGCAGACCTCAGGGATTGGGTCAGCCCCAGCATTTT. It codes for CASRPQGLGQPQHF.

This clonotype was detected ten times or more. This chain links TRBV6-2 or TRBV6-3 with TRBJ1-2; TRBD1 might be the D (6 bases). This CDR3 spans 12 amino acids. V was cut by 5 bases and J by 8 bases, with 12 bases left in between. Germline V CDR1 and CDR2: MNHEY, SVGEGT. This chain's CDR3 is CASSPAGEGYTF. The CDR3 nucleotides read TGTGCCAGCAGTCCTGCAGGGGAAGGCTACACCTTC.

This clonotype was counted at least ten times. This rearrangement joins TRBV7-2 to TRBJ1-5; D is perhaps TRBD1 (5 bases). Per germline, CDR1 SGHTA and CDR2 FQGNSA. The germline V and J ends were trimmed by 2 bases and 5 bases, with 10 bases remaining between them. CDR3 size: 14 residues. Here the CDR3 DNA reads TGTGCCAGCAGCTTACGGTCCAGGGATCAGCCCCAGCATTTT. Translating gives CASSLRSRDQPQHF.

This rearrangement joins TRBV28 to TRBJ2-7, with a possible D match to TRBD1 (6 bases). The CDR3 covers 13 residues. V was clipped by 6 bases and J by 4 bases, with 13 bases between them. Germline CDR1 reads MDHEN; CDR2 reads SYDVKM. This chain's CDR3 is CASRQGGVYEQYF. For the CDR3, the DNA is TGTGCCAGCAGACAGGGTGGGGTTTACGAGCAGTACTTC.

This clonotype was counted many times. CDR3 sequence (DNA): TGCAGCGCCGCGACAGGTCCGAGCAATCAGCCCCAGCATTTT. Amino acids: CSAATGPSNQPQHF. The genes are TRBV29-1 and TRBJ1-5; TRBD1 is a possible D gene (6 bases). There are 14 residues in the CDR3. From germline, CDR1 is SQVTM and CDR2 ANQGSEA. The V end was cut by 7 bases, the J end by 1 base, with 14 bases between.

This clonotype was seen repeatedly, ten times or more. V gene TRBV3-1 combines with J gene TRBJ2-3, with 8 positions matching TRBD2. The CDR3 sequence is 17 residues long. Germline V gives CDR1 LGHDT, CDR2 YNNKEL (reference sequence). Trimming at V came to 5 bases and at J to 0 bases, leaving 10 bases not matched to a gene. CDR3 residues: CASSKIAGRVSTDTQYF. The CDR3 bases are TGTGCCAGCAGCAAAATAGCGGGACGGGTTAGCACAGATACGCAGTATTTT.

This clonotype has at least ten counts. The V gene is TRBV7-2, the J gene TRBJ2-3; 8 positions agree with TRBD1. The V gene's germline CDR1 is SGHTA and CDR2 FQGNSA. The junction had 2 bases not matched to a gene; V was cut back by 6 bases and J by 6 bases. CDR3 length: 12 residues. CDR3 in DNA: TGTGCCAGCAGGCAGGGGGCCGATACGCAGTATTTT. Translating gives CASRQGADTQYF.

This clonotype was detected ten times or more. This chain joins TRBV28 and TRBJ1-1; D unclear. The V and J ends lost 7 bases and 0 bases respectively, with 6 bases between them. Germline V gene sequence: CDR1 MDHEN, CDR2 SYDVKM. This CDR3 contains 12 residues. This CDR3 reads CASTPLNTEAFF. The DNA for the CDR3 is TGTGCCAGCACCCCATTGAACACTGAAGCTTTCTTT.

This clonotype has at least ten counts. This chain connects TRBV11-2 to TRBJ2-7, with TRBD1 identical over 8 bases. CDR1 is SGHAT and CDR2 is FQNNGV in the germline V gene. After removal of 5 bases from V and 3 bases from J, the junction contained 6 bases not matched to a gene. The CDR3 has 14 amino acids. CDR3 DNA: TGTGCCAGCAGCCAGGGACAGGTGGGCTACGAGCAGTACTTC. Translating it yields CASSQGQVGYEQYF.

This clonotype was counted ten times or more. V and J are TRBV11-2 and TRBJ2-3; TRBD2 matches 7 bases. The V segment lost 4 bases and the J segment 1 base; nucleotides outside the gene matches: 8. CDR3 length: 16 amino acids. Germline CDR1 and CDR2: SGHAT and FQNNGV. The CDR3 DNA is TGTGCCAGCAGCTCGACTTTAGCGGGCGGCACAGATACGCAGTATTTT. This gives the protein CASSSTLAGGTDTQYF.